This T cell receptor (beta chain) was obtained from a study of graft-versus-host responses after intestinal transplantation. Overall study: Each recipient received a multivisceral, liver-intestinal, or isolated intestinal graft. Anti-thymocyte globulin induction was given to all recipients, followed by tacrolimus and steroids for roughly three years.

Whole-study findings and limits: Early after transplant, HvG clones declined as circulating GvH clones peaked.

CDR1 and CDR2 (germline): SGDLS, YYNGEE. V was pared by 1 base and J by 3 bases, with 12 bases between. This CDR3 is 15 amino acids long. As regards this clone: The antigen remains unidentified.

Sequenced by immunoSEQ multiplex PCR; TCRdb stores in-frame clones only, minus some. The table lists over 100,000 clones, approximately 93% of them singletons. The genes are TRBV9 and TRBJ2-3; D is ambiguous. The clonotype was recovered from a human donor who was the organ donor for an intestinal transplant. The sample in question was unstimulated CD8+ T cells sorted from spleen or lymph node cells, obtained before transplant. The CDR3 DNA is TGTGCCAGCAGCGTATTGTCGAAGATAACAGATACGCAGTATTTT. Encoded protein: CASSVLSKITDTQYF.